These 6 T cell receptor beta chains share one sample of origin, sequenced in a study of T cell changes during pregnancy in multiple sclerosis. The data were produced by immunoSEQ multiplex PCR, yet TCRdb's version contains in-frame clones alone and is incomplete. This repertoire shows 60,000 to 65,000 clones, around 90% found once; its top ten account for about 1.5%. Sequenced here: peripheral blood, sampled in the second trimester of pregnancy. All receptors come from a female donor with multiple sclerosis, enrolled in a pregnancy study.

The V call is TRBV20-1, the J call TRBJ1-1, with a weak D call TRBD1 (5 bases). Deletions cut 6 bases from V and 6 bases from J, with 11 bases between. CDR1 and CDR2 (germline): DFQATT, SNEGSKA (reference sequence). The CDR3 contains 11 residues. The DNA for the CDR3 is TGCAGTGCCCCAATAGGGGCTGAAGCTTTCTTT. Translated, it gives CSAPIGAEAFF.

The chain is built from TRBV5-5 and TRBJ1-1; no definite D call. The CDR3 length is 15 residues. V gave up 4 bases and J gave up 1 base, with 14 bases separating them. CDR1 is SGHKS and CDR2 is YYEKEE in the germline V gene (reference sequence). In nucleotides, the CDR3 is TGTGCCAGCAGCACAACCCGGCAGGAGAACACTGAAGCTTTCTTT. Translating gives CASSTTRQENTEAFF.

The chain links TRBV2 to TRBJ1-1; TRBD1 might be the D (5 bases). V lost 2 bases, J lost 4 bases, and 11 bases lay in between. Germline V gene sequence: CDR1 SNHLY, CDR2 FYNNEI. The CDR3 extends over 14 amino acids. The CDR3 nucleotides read TGTGCCAGCAGTGAAACGACAGTGATCACTGAAGCTTTCTTT. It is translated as CASSETTVITEAFF.

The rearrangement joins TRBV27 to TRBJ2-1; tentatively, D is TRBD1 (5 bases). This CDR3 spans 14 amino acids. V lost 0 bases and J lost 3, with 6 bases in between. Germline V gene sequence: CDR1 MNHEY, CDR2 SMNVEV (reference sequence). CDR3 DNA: TGTGCCAGCAGTTTATCGGGGCACTACAATGAGCAGTTCTTC. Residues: CASSLSGHYNEQFF.

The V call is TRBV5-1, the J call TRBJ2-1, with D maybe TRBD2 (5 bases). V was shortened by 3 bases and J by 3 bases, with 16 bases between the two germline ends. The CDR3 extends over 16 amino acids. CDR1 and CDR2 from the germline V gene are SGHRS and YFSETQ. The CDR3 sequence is CASSSGQRSYYNEQFF. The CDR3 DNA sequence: TGCGCCAGCAGCTCCGGGCAGCGGAGCTACTACAATGAGCAGTTCTTC. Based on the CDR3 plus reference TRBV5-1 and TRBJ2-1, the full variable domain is KAGVTQTPRYLIKTRGQQVTLSCSPISGHRSVSWYQQTPGQGLQFLFEYFSETQRNKGNFPGRFSGRQFSNSRSEMNVSTLELGDSALYLCASSSGQRSYYNEQFFGPGTRLTVL.

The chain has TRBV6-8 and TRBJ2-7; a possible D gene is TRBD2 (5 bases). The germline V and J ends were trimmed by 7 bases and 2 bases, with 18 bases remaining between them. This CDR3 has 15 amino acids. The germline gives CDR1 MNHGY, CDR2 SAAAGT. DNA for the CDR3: TGTGCCAGCACCCCGGGCCCAGCGGATACCTACGAGCAGTACTTC. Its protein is CASTPGPADTYEQYF.